These T cell receptor beta chains were read from a single sample in a study of Ad26.COV2.S vaccination and SARS-CoV-2 variants. The method was immunoSEQ multiplex PCR; TCRdb's version includes in-frame clones alone and lacks a portion of them. Among roughly 680,000 clones listed, about 89% were seen once. The sample here was peripheral blood, taken in a trial of Ad26.COV2.S vaccine versus placebo. The source is a person between 18 and 65 years old who received the Ad26.COV2.S COVID-19 vaccine or a placebo. Each CDR3 is given with its conserved first and last residue. Fields, in order: D gene, V gene, clone size, J gene, CDR3 DNA, CDR3 protein. A D gene is named only where the DNA matches it firmly. The size of a clone is reported for some rows only, either as once, few or many, or as a class for expanded clones.

TRBD2	TRBV3-1/TRBV3-2	.	TRBJ2-3	TGTGCCAGCAGCCGAGACGGGGCGGGAGGGAGGAATACGCAGTATTTT	CASSRDGAGGRNTQYF
.	TRBV5-6	.	TRBJ1-2	TGTGCCAGCAGCTTGGGTGGGGGCAGGGCCACAGGAGGCTACACCTTC	CASSLGGGRATGGYTF
TRBD1	TRBV6-1	.	TRBJ1-5	TGTGCCAGCAGTGAAGGGACAGGGGGCAATCAGCCCCAGCATTTT	CASSEGTGGNQPQHF
.	TRBV24-1	once	TRBJ2-1	TGTGCCACCAGTGATCCTGGGTCGGAGGGCTACAATGAGCAGTTCTTC	CATSDPGSEGYNEQFF
TRBD1	TRBV2	.	TRBJ1-1	TGTGCCAGCAGTGAGCAAGGACAGGGCAGGGGTGAAGCTTTCTTT	CASSEQGQGRGEAFF
.	TRBV7-9	.	TRBJ1-3	TGTGCCAGCAGCTTAGGTGGGGCGCCCGGAAACACCATATATTTT	CASSLGGAPGNTIYF
.	TRBV5-4	few	TRBJ1-1	TGTGCCAGCAGCTTGGTAAGGGGGGACACTGAAGCTTTCTTT	CASSLVRGDTEAFF
.	TRBV5-4	.	TRBJ1-2	TGTGCCAGCAGCTCCAGTTACACTGGCTACACCTTC	CASSSSYTGYTF
.	TRBV18	.	TRBJ2-5	TGTGCCAGCTCACCCGGGACACCTAGAGAGGCCCAGTACTTC	CASSPGTPREAQYF
.	TRBV30	.	TRBJ1-2	TGTGCCTGGACCTCGGGGGGCGGCTACACCTTC	CAWTSGGGYTF
.	TRBV14	.	TRBJ2-3	TGTGCCAGCAGCCAAGGGGGCGGCCGGGTCACAGATACGCAGTATTTT	CASSQGGGRVTDTQYF
.	TRBV21-1	.	TRBJ2-7	TGTGCCAGCAGCAGGACCAAAAGCTCCTACGAGCAGTACTTC	CASSRTKSSYEQYF
.	TRBV5-4	.	TRBJ2-7	TGTGCCAGCAGCTTGATAGTGGCGGGTGCGGGCGAGCAGTACTTC	CASSLIVAGAGEQYF
TRBD2	TRBV27	.	TRBJ2-5	TGTGCCAGCAGTTCTCGACAGGGTCTGGGACTAGCGGGCCGAGAGACCCAGTACTTC	CASSSRQGLGLAGRETQYF
.	TRBV9	.	TRBJ1-4	TGTGCCAGCAGCAATGGGAATGAAAAACTGTTTTTT	CASSNGNEKLFF
.	TRBV18	.	TRBJ2-7	TGTGCCAGCTCTCCTTTGGGCTACGAGCAGTACTTC	CASSPLGYEQYF
TRBD2	TRBV10-3	.	TRBJ2-7	TGTGCCATCAGTGGCGGGAGTATCGAGCAGTACTTC	CAISGGSIEQYF
.	TRBV5-6	.	TRBJ1-3	TGTGCCAGCAGCGCCCTGAGGGCCGAAGACTCTGGAAACACCATATATTTT	CASSALRAEDSGNTIYF
TRBD2	TRBV10-3	.	TRBJ2-1	TGTGCCACCGGGGGGGCAGAACCTGACCTCAAGGATGAGCAGTTCTTC	CATGGAEPDLKDEQFF
.	TRBV5-1	.	TRBJ1-1	TGCGCCAGCAGCTTGGTTTCTCAGGACACTGAAGCTTTCTTT	CASSLVSQDTEAFF
.	TRBV12-3/TRBV12-4	.	TRBJ1-2	TGTGCCAGCAGTTTAGAGGGTCGTAGCTACACCTTC	CASSLEGRSYTF
.	TRBV11-2	.	TRBJ2-7	TGTGCCAGCAACGAGGGGAGCTACGAGCAGTACTTC	CASNEGSYEQYF
.	TRBV9	.	TRBJ2-7	TGTGCCAGCAGCGTGGGTACAGAAACCTACGAGCAGTACTTC	CASSVGTETYEQYF
.	TRBV7-2	.	TRBJ2-6	TGTGCCAGCAGCTTTCGTCCCGGCCTCTCTGGGGCCAACGTCCTGACTTTC	CASSFRPGLSGANVLTF
TRBD2	TRBV11-2	.	TRBJ2-7	TGTGCCAGCAGTCGAACTAGCGGGATTGCCTACGAGCAGTACTTC	CASSRTSGIAYEQYF
.	TRBV30	.	TRBJ1-1	TGTGCCTGGAGTGTGAAGGGACTGAACACTGAAGCTTTCTTT	CAWSVKGLNTEAFF
.	TRBV6-5	.	TRBJ1-1	TGTGCCAGCAGTTACTGGCGACAACCTCATAACACTGAAGCTTTCTTT	CASSYWRQPHNTEAFF
.	TRBV7-9	.	TRBJ2-4	TGTGCCAGCAGCTTAGGGGGGGCCAACATTCAGTACTTC	CASSLGGANIQYF
TRBD1	TRBV9	once	TRBJ1-2	TGTGCCAGCAGCGTAGAGGGACAGTCCTATGGCTACACCTTC	CASSVEGQSYGYTF
.	TRBV3-1/TRBV3-2	.	TRBJ2-7	TGTGCCAGCAGCCTAGGAAACTACGAGCAGTACTTC	CASSLGNYEQYF
.	TRBV14	.	TRBJ1-2	TGTGCCAGCAGCCAAGGCCTGACGGGTAGAGGCTACACCTTC	CASSQGLTGRGYTF
.	TRBV15	.	TRBJ2-3	TGTGCCACCAGCAGAGAAAGGCGAGTAGGCACAGATACGCAGTATTTT	CATSRERRVGTDTQYF
.	TRBV21-1	.	TRBJ1-2	TGTGCCAGCACAGGGGGCTTCCCTTATGGCTACACCTTC	CASTGGFPYGYTF
.	TRBV28	.	TRBJ1-1	TGTGCCAGCAGTTTAGTCGCGGTGAGGGGTGAAGCTTTCTTT	CASSLVAVRGEAFF
.	TRBV27	.	TRBJ2-1	TGTGCCAGCACGACCAGGGGTAGGTATGGTGAGCAGTTCTTC	CASTTRGRYGEQFF
.	TRBV7-3	.	TRBJ2-7	TGTGCCAGCAGCTTTGGCAGAGATTACGAGCAGTACTTC	CASSFGRDYEQYF
TRBD2	TRBV25-1	.	TRBJ2-2	TGTGCCAGGGCGGCGGGGGCCGGGGAGCTGTTTTTT	CARAAGAGELFF